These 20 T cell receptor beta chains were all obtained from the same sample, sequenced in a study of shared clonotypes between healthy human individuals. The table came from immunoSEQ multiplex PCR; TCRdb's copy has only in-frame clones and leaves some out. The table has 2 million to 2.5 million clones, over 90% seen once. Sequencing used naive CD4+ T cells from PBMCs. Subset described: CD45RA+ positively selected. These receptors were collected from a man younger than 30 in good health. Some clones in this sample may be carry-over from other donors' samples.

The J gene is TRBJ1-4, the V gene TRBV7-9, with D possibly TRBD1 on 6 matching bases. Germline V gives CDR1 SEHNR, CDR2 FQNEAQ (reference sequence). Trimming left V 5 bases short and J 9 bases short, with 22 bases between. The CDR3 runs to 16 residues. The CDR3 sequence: CASSPSGRGVGQKLFF. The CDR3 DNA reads TGTGCCAGCAGCCCCTCGGGGAGGGGGGTCGGTCAAAAACTGTTTTTT.

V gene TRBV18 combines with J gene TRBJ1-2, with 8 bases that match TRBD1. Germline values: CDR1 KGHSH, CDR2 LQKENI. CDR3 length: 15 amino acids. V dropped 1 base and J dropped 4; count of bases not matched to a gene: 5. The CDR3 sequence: CASSPLGQVSYGYTF. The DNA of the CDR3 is TGTGCCAGCTCACCACTGGGACAGGTTAGCTATGGCTACACCTTC.

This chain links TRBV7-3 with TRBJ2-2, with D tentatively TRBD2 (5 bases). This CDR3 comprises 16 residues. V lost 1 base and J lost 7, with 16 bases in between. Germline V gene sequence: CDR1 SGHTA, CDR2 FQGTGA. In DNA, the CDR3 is TGTGCCAGCAGCTTAAGTGGACTCAGAATAGACGGGGAGCTGTTTTTT. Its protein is CASSLSGLRIDGELFF. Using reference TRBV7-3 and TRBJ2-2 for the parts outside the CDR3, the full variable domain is GAGVSQTPSNKVTEKGKYVELRCDPISGHTALYWYRQSLGQGPEFLIYFQGTGAADDSGLPNDRFFAVRPEGSVSTLKIQRTERGDSAVYLCASSLSGLRIDGELFFGEGSRLTVL.

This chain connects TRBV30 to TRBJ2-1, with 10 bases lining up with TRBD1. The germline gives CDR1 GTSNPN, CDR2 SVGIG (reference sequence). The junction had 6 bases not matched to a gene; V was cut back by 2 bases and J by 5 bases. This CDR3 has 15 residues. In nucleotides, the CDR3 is TGTGCCTGGAGTCCGGGACAGGGGTGGAACAATGAGCAGTTCTTC. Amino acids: CAWSPGQGWNNEQFF.

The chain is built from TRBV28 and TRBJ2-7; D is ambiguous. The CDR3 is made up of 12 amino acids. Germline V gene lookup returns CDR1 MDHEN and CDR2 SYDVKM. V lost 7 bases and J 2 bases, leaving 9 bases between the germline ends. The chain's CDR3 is CASISVTYEQYF. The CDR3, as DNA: TGTGCCAGCATCAGCGTCACCTACGAGCAGTACTTC.

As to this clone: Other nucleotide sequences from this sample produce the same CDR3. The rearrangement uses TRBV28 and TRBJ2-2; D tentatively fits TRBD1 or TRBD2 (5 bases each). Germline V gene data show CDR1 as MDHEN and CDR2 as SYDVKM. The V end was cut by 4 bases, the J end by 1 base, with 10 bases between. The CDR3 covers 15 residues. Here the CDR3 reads CASSSGTVNTGELFF. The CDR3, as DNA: TGTGCCAGCAGTTCCGGGACGGTGAACACCGGGGAGCTGTTTTTT.

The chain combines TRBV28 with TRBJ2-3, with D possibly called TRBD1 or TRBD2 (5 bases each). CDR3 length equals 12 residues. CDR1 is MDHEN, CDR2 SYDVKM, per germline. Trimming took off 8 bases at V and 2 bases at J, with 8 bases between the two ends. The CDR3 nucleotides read TGTGCCAGCGGGGGTTTCACAGATACGCAGTATTTT. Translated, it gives CASGGFTDTQYF.

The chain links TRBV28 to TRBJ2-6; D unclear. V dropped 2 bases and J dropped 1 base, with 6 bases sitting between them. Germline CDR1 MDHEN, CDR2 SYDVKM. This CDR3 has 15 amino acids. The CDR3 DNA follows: TGTGCCAGCAGTTTACCCACGTCTGGGGCCAACGTCCTGACTTTC. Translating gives CASSLPTSGANVLTF.

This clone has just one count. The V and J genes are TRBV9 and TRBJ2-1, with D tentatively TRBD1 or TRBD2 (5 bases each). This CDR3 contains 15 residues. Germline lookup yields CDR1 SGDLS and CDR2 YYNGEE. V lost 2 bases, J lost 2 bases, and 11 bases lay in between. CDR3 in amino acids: CASSVEGMTYNEQFF. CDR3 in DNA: TGTGCCAGCAGCGTCGAGGGGATGACCTACAATGAGCAGTTCTTC.

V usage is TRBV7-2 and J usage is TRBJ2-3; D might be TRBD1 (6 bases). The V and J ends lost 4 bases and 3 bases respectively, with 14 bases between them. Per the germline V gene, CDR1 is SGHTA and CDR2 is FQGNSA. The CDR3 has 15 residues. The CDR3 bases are TGTGCCAGCAGCTCTTTTGACAGGATAACAGATACGCAGTATTTT. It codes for CASSSFDRITDTQYF.

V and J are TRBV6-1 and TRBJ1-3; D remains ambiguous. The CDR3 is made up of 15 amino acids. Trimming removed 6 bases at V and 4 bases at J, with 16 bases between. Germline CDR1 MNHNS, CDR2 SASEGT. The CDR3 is CASSASPGAGNTIYF. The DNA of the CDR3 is TGTGCCAGCAGCGCTTCCCCGGGCGCCGGAAACACCATATATTTT.

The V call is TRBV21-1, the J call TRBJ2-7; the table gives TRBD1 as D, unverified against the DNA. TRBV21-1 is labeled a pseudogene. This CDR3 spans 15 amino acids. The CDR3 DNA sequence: TGTGCCAGCAGCACCCCGGACAGGGATCCCTACGAGCAGTACTTC. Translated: CASSTPDRDPYEQYF.

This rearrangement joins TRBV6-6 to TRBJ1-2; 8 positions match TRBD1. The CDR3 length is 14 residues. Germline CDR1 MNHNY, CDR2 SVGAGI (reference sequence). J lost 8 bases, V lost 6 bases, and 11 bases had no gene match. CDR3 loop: CASSISLDRGGYTF. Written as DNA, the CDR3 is TGTGCCAGCAGCATTTCACTCGACAGGGGCGGCTACACCTTC.

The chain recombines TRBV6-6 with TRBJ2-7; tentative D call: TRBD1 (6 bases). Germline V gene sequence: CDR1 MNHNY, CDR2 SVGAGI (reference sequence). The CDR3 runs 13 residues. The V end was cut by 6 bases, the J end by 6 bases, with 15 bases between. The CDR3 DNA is TGTGCCAGCAGCCCCTCAGGGGTGGGCGAGCAGTACTTC. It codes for CASSPSGVGEQYF.

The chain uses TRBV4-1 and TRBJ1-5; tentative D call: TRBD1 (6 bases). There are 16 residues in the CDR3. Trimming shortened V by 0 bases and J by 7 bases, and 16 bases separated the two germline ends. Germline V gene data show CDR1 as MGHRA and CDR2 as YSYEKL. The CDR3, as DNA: TGCGCCAGCAGCCAAGATAGCAGGGGTTTTAGACAGCCCCAGCATTTT. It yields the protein CASSQDSRGFRQPQHF.

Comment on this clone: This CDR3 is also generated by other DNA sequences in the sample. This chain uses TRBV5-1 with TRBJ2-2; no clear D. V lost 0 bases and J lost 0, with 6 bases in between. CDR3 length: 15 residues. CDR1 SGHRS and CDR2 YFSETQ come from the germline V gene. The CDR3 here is CASSLGSANTGELFF. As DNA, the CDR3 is TGCGCCAGCAGCTTGGGATCAGCGAACACCGGGGAGCTGTTTTTT.

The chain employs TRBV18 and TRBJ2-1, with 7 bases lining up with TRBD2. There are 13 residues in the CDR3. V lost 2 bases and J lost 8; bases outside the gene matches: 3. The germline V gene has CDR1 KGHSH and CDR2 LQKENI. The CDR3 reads CASSPIRGDEQFF. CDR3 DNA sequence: TGTGCCAGCTCACCAATTCGGGGGGATGAGCAGTTCTTC.

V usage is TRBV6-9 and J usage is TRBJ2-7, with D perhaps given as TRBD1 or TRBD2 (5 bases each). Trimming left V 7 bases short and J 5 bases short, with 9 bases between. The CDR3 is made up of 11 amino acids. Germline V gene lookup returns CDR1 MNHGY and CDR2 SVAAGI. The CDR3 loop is CASTQGDEQYF. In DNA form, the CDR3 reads TGTGCCAGCACCCAGGGAGACGAGCAGTACTTC.

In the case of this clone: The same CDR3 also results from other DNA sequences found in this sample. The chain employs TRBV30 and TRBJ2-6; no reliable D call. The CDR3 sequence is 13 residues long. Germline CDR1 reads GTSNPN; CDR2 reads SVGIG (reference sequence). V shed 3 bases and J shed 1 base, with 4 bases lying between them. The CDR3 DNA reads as TGTGCCTGGAGACTATCTGGGGCCAACGTCCTGACTTTC. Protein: CAWRLSGANVLTF.

The CDR3 reads CASSLFAGAVAQPQHF. The CDR3 region has the DNA TGTGCCAGCAGTTTATTCGCAGGAGCCGTAGCTCAGCCCCAGCATTTT. The chain is built from TRBV27 and TRBJ1-5; D remains unclear. Germline V CDR1 and CDR2: MNHEY, SMNVEV (reference sequence). The germline V and J ends were trimmed by 1 base and 6 bases, with 16 bases remaining between them. CDR3 size: 16 residues.